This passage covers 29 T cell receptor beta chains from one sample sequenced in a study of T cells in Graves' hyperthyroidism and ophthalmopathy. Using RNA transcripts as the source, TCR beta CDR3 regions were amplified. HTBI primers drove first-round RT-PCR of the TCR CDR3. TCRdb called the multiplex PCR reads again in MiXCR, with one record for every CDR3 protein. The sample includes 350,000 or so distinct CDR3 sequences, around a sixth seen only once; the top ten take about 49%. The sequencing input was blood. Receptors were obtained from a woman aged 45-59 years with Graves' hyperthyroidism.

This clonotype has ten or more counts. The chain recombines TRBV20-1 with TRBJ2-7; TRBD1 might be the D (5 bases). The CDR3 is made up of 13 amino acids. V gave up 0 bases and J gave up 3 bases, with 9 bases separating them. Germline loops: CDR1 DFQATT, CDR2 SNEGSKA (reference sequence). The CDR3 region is CSARDQGSYEQYF. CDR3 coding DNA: TGCAGTGCTAGAGATCAGGGCAGCTACGAGCAGTACTTC.

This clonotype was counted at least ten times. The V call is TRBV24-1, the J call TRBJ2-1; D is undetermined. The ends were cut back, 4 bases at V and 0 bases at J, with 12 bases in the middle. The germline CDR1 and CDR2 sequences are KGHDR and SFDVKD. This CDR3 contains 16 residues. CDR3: CATSDPGRSSYNEQFF. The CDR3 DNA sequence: TGTGCCACCAGTGACCCCGGACGGAGCTCCTACAATGAGCAGTTCTTC.

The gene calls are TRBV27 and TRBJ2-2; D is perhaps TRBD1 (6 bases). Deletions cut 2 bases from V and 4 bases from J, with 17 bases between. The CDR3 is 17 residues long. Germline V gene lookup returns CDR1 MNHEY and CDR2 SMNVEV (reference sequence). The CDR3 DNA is TGTGCCAGCAGTTTACCAACAGGGAGAATAGGCACCGGGGAGCTGTTTTTT. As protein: CASSLPTGRIGTGELFF.

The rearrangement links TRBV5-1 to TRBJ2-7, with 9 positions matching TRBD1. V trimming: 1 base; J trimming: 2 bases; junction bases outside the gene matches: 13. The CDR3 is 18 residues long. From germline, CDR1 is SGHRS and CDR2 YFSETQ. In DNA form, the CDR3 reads TGCGCCAGCAGCTTGATGGGGCTACAGGGGGCTTACCCCTACGAGCAGTACTTC. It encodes CASSLMGLQGAYPYEQYF.

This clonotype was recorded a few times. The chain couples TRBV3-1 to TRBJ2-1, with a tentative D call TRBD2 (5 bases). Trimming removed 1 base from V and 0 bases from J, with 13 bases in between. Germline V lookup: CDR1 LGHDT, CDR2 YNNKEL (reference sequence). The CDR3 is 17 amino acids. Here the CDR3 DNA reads TGTGCCAGCAGCCAAGTTCCCAACGGGGTCTCCTACAATGAGCAGTTCTTC. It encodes CASSQVPNGVSYNEQFF.

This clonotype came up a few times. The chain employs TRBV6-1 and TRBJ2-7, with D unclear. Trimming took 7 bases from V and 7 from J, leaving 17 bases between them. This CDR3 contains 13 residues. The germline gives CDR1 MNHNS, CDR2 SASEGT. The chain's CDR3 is CASNSPPHMEQYF. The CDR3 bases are TGTGCCAGCAACTCTCCCCCCCACATGGAGCAGTACTTC.

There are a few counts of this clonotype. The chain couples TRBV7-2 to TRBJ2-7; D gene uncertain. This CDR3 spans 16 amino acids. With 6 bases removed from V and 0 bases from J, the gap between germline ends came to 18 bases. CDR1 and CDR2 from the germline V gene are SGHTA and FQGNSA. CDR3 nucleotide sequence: TGTGCCAGCAGGGCCTGGGTAAACCGCGACTCCTACGAGCAGTACTTC. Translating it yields CASRAWVNRDSYEQYF.

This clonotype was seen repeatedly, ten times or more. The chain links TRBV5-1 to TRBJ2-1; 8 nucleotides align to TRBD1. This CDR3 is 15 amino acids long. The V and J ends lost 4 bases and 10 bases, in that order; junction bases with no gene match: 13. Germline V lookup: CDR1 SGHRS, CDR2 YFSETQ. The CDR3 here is CASSPVPGQESEQFF. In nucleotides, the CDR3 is TGCGCCAGCAGCCCAGTCCCGGGACAGGAGTCGGAGCAGTTCTTC.

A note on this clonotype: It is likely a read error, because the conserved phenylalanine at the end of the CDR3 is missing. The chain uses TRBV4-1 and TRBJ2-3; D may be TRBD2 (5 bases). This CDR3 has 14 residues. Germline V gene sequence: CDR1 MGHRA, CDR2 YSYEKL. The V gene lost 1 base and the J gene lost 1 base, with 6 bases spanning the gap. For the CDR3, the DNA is TGCGCCAGCAGCCAAGGGGGAGGCACAGATACGCAGTATCTT. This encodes CASSQGGGTDTQYL.

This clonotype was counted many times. The CDR3 bases are TGCGCCAGCAGCTTGGAAGGCGCTATGGCTGAGCAGTTCTTC. As protein: CASSLEGAMAEQFF. This chain uses TRBV5-1 with TRBJ2-1; D not certain. Looked up from germline, CDR1 is SGHRS and CDR2 is YFSETQ. V lost 0 bases and J lost 9, with 13 bases in between. The length of the CDR3 is 14 residues.

In nucleotides, the CDR3 is TGTGCCAGCAGTTGGAGGGAGGGCCGCGATGAGCAGTTCTTC. Its protein is CASSWREGRDEQFF. The J gene is TRBJ2-1, the V gene TRBV6-2 or TRBV6-3; 7 bases fit TRBD2. Trimming took 4 bases from V and 8 from J; bases not matched to a gene: 8. CDR1 is MNHEY and CDR2 is SVGEGT in the germline V gene. The CDR3 spans 14 residues.

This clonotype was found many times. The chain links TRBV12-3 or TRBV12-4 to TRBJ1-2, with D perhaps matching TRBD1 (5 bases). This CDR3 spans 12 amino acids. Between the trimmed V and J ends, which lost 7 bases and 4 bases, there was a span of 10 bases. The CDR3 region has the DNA TGTGCCAGCACTGCCGGGACCTATGGCTACACCTTC. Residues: CASTAGTYGYTF.

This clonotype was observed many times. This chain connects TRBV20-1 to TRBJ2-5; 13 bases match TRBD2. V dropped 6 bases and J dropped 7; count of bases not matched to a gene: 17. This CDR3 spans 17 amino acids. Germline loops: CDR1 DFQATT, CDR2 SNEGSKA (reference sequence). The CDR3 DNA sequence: TGCAGTGCCAGTGGGACTAGCGGGGACCCGCCTGTTGGGACCCAGTACTTC. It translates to CSASGTSGDPPVGTQYF.

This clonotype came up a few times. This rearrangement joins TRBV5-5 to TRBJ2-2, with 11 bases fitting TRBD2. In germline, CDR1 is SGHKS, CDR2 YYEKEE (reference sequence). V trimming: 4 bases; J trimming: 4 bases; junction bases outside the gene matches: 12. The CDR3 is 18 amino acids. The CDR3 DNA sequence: TGTGCCAGCAGCCCCTGGGGTAGCGGGGGGGTCCGCACCGGGGAGCTGTTTTTT. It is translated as CASSPWGSGGVRTGELFF.

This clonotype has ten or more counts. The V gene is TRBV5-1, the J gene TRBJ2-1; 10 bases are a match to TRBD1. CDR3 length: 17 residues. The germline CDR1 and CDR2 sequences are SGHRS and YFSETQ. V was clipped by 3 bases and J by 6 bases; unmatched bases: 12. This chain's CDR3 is CASSSGTGESPPNEQFF. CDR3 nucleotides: TGCGCCAGCAGCTCGGGGACAGGGGAAAGCCCCCCCAATGAGCAGTTCTTC. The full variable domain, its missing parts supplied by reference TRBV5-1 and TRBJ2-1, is KAGVTQTPRYLIKTRGQQVTLSCSPISGHRSVSWYQQTPGQGLQFLFEYFSETQRNKGNFPGRFSGRQFSNSRSEMNVSTLELGDSALYLCASSSGTGESPPNEQFFGPGTRLTVL.

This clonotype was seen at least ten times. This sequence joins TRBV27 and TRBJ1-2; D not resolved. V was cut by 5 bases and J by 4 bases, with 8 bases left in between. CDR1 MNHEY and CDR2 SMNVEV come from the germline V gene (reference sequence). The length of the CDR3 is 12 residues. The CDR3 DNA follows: TGTGCCAGCAGTGTCGCGGGCTATGGCTACACCTTC. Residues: CASSVAGYGYTF.

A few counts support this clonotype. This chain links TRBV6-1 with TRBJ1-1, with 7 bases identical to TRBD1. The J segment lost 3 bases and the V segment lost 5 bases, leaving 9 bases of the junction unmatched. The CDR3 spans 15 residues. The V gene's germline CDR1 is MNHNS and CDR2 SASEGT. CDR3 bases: TGTGCCAGCAGTACCCGTCCTACAGGGGACACTGAAGCTTTCTTT. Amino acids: CASSTRPTGDTEAFF.

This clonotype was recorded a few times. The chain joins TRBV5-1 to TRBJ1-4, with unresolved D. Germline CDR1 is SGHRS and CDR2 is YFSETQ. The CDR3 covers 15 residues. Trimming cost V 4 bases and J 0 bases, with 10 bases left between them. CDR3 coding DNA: TGCGCCAGCAGCAGAAGACACACAACTAATGAAAAACTGTTTTTT. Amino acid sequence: CASSRRHTTNEKLFF.

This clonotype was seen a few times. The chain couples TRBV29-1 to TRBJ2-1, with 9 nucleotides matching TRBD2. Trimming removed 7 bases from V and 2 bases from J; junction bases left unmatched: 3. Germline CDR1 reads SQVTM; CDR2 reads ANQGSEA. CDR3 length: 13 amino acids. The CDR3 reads CSGSGRAYNEQFF. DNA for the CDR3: TGCAGCGGTAGCGGGAGAGCCTACAATGAGCAGTTCTTC.

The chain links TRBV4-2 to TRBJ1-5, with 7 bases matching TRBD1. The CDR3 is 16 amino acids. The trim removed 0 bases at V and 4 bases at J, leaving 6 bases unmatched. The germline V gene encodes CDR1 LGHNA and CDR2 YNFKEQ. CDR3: CASSQDDREGNQPQHF. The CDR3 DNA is TGTGCCAGCAGCCAAGATGACAGGGAGGGAAATCAGCCCCAGCATTTT.

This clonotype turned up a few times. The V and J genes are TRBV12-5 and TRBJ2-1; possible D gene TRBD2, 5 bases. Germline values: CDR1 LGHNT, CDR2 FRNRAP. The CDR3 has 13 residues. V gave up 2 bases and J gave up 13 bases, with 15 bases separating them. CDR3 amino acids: CASGLSPGVYQFF. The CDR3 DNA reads TGTGCTAGTGGTTTGTCACCCGGGGTCTACCAGTTCTTC.

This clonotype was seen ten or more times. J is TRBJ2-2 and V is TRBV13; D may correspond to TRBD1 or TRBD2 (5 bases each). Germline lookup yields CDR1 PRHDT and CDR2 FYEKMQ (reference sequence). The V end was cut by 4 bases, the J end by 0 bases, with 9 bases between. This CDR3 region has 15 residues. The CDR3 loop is CASSWGPANTGELFF. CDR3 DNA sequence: TGTGCCAGCAGCTGGGGACCCGCGAACACCGGGGAGCTGTTTTTT.

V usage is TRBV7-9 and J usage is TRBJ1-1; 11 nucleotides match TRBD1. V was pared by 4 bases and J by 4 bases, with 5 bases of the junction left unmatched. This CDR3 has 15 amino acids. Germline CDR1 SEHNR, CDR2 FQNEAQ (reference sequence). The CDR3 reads CASSSGQGAGTEAFF. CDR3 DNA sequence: TGTGCCAGCAGCTCCGGACAGGGGGCAGGCACTGAAGCTTTCTTT.

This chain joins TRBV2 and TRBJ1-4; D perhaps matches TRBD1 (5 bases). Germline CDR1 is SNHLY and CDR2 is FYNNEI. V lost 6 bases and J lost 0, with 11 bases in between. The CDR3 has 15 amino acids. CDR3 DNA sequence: TGTGCCAGCAGGCCCGACAGCGCAACTAATGAAAAACTGTTTTTT. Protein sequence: CASRPDSATNEKLFF.

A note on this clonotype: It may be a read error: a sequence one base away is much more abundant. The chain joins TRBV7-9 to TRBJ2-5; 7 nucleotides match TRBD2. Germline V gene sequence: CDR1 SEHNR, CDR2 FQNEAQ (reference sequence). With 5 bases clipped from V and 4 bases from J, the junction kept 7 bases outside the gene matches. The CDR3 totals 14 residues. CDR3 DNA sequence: TGTGCCAGCAGCCTTGAGGGGAGGGCAGAGACCCAGTACTTC. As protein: CASSLEGRAETQYF.

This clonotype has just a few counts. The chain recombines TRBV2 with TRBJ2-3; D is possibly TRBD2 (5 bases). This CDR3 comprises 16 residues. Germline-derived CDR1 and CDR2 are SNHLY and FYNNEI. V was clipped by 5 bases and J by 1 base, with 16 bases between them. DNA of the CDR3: TGTGCCAGCAGTCCCGAGGACTTGGGCGGCACAGATACGCAGTATTTT. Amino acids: CASSPEDLGGTDTQYF.

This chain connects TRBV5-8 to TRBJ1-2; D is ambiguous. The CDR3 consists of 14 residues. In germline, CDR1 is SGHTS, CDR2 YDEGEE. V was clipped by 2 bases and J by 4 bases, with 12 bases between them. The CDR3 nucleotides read TGTGCCAGCAGCTTTGGCGTAGGGAGCTATGGCTACACCTTC. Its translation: CASSFGVGSYGYTF.

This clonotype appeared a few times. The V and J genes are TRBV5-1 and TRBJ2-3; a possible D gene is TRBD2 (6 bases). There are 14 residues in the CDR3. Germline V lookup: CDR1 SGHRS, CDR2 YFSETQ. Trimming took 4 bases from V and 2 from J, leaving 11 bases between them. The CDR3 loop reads CASSTGSYTDTQYF. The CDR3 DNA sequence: TGCGCCAGCAGCACCGGGAGCTACACAGATACGCAGTATTTT.

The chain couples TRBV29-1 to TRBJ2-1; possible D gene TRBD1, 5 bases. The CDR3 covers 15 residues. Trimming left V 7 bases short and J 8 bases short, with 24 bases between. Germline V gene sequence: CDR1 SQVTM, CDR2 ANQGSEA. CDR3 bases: TGCAGCGCCCTGTGGCAGGGTTCCTCCCGGGATGAGCAGTTCTTC. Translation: CSALWQGSSRDEQFF.